This T cell receptor beta chain was sequenced during a study of blood T cell repertoires in COVID-19. Across the whole study: Sites in the United States, Italy and Spain provided acute and convalescent COVID-19 samples. Sources were T cells, B-cell-depleted T cells, or PBMCs; the material itself was cDNA or gDNA.

V shed 5 bases and J 3 bases; nucleotides not matched to a gene: 9. Germline V gene lookup returns CDR1 SGHTA and CDR2 FQGNSA. This CDR3 comprises 15 residues. In the original processing: Reference gene primer amplification yielded estimated nucleated cell counts. The protocol was immunoSEQ multiplex PCR, while the TCRdb copy is restricted to in-frame clones and leaves out a portion. The V and J calls and clone size are taken from that table; D and trimming were inferred from the DNA. The sample records approximately 170,000 clones, around 86% being singletons. Sequencing was carried out using peripheral blood. V gene TRBV7-2 combines with J gene TRBJ2-7, with TRBD2 matching over 8 bases. The clonotype comes from a man aged 65 to 85 who had recovered from COVID-19. DNA for the CDR3: TGTGCCAGCAGCCTCGGGGGGACTAGGCTCTACGAGCAGTACTTC. Translating gives CASSLGGTRLYEQYF. Full variable domain (outside the CDR3, taken from reference TRBV7-2 and TRBJ2-7): GAGVSQSPSNKVTEKGKDVELRCDPISGHTALYWYRQSLGQGLEFLIYFQGNSAPDKSGLPSDRFSAERTGGSVSTLTIQRTQQEDSAVYLCASSLGGTRLYEQYFGPGTRLTVT.